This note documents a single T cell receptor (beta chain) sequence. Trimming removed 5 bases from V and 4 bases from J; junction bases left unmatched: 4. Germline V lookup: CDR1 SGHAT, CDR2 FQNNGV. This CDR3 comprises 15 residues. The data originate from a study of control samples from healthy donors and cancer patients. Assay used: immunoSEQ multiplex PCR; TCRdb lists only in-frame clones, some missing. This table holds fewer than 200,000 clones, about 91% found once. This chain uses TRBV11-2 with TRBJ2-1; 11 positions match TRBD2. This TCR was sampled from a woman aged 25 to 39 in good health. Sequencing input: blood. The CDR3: CASSPTSGSYNEQFF. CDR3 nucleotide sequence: TGTGCCAGCAGCCCCACTAGCGGGAGTTACAATGAGCAGTTCTTC.